This T cell receptor beta chain came from a study of identical twins. This clonotype was recorded a few times. TCRdb re-called the 5' RACE reads through MiXCR, storing one row per CDR3 protein. The sample contains roughly 240,000 distinct CDR3 sequences, roughly 7% of which appear only once. Germline CDR1 and CDR2: MDHEN and SYDVKM. Trimming removed 5 bases at V and 4 bases at J, with 14 bases between. The CDR3 sequence is 15 residues long. The data also belong to a second study, concerning yellow fever vaccine responses in identical twins.

The sample consisted of memory (CD45RO+) T cells sorted from blood. The chain carries TRBV28 and TRBJ2-2; D is unclear. The sequence came from a woman under 30 in good health. The CDR3 DNA is TGTGCCAGCAGTAACCAGGACGGACGCACCGGGGAGCTGTTTTTT. Protein sequence: CASSNQDGRTGELFF.